This T cell receptor beta chain was captured in a study of identical twins. Germline values: CDR1 LGHDT, CDR2 YNNKEL (reference sequence). The CDR3 contains 16 residues. J was trimmed by 1 base and V by 4 bases; bases with no gene match: 6. TCRdb re-called the 5' RACE reads through MiXCR, storing one row per CDR3 protein. The sample contains around 250,000 distinct CDR3 sequences, over 9.5% of which appear only once. Findings of the study overall: Memory repertoires showed no such pattern, whereas abundant cord blood beta clonotypes carried fewer insertions.

To note about this clonotype: What it recognizes is unknown.

The sample also formed part of further work on yellow fever vaccine responses in identical twins.

The TCR comes from a woman between 18 and 29 years old in good health. Material for sequencing was memory (CD45RO+) T cells sorted from blood. The rearrangement links TRBV3-1 to TRBJ2-3; 9 bases fit TRBD1. The CDR3 nucleotides read TGTGCCAGCAGCCGAAGGACAGGGGACGGCACAGATACGCAGTATTTT. Amino acids: CASSRRTGDGTDTQYF.